Listed here are 5 T cell receptor beta chains from one sample, sequenced in a study of T cell changes during pregnancy in multiple sclerosis. Sequencing was performed with immunoSEQ multiplex PCR; in TCRdb, only in-frame clones are kept and a portion is missing. Of around 95,000 clones detected, 85% to 95% appear once; the ten largest clones hold 1.5% to 2%. Sequenced material: peripheral blood, taken after pregnancy. The receptors originated from a female donor in good health, enrolled as a control in a pregnancy study.

The CDR3: CASSDPLRARTYEQYF. The CDR3 region has the DNA TGTGCCAGCAGTGACCCCCTCAGGGCCCGTACCTACGAGCAGTACTTC. The chain joins TRBV2 to TRBJ2-7, with TRBD1 as a possible D gene (5 bases). V gave up 3 bases and J gave up 2 bases, with 17 bases separating them. CDR1 and CDR2 from the germline V gene are SNHLY and FYNNEI. CDR3 length: 16 amino acids.

The rearrangement uses TRBV30 and TRBJ2-3, with 8 bases fitting TRBD2. The junction had 9 bases not matched to a gene; V was cut back by 8 bases and J by 5 bases. Germline CDR1 and CDR2: GTSNPN and SVGIG (reference sequence). The CDR3 has 13 amino acids. CDR3 region: CAGTPGLVDTQYF. The CDR3 DNA reads as TGTGCCGGAACACCGGGACTAGTAGATACGCAGTATTTT.

This chain links TRBV5-1 with TRBJ1-2, with unresolved D. Germline V gene lookup returns CDR1 SGHRS and CDR2 YFSETQ. Trimming left V 0 bases short and J 3 bases short, with 9 bases between. The CDR3 contains 14 residues. Here the CDR3 reads CASSLAGLDYGYTF. Written as DNA, the CDR3 is TGCGCCAGCAGCTTGGCCGGACTTGACTATGGCTACACCTTC.

The CDR3 here is CASSGDRGRLNYGYTF. The CDR3 DNA is TGTGCCAGCAGTGGGGACAGGGGGCGCCTTAACTATGGCTACACCTTC. This chain links TRBV28 with TRBJ1-2, with 12 bases aligning to TRBD1. V trimming: 5 bases; J trimming: 1 base; junction bases outside the gene matches: 5. The CDR3 is made up of 16 amino acids. In germline, CDR1 is MDHEN, CDR2 SYDVKM.

The J gene is TRBJ2-5, the V gene TRBV28; a possible D gene is TRBD2 (6 bases). Per germline, CDR1 MDHEN and CDR2 SYDVKM. The CDR3 runs to 14 residues. V was shortened by 7 bases and J by 7 bases, with 19 bases between the two germline ends. CDR3 coding DNA: TGTGCCAGCACCCCGGGACCCGTGGGAGGGACCCAGTACTTC. Protein product: CASTPGPVGGTQYF.